A selection of T cell receptor beta chains follows, all from one sample in a study of cytotoxic CD8 clonotypes in ibrutinib-treated CLL. Libraries were prepared by immunoSEQ multiplex PCR; TCRdb keeps only in-frame clonotypes and omits some of them. The repertoire holds around 250,000 clones, with under 75% as singletons. Source: PBMCs, taken after 24 months of ibrutinib treatment. Receptor source: a human donor with chronic lymphocytic leukemia. Both conserved end residues are part of each CDR3. A D gene is named only where the DNA matches it firmly. Some rows mark clone size as missing; the rest say once, few, many or name a class of expanded clone.

>-|TRBV27|-|TRBJ2-7
CASSLSFAGFYEQYF
TGTGCCAGCAGTTTATCGTTCGCGGGATTTTACGAGCAGTACTTC
>-|TRBV7-3|TRBD2|TRBJ2-7
CASSSGLDTEQYF
TGTGCCAGCAGCTCGGGACTAGACACAGAGCAGTACTTC
>-|TRBV9|-|TRBJ1-5
CASSGGREQVGPEPQHF
TGTGCCAGCAGCGGGGGAAGGGAACAGGTCGGCCCGGAGCCCCAGCATTTT
>few|TRBV18|TRBD1|TRBJ1-2
CASSPLGAGGNGYTF
TGTGCCAGCTCACCACTCGGTGCAGGGGGTAATGGCTACACCTTC
>-|TRBV15|-|TRBJ2-3
CATSRAGATDTQYF
TGTGCCACCAGCAGAGCGGGTGCCACAGATACGCAGTATTTT
>-|TRBV11-1|-|TRBJ2-5
CASSSGESGTQYF
TGTGCCAGCAGCTCGGGGGAGTCAGGGACCCAGTACTTC
>-|TRBV5-5|-|TRBJ2-7
CASSLWAGVGGYEQYF
TGTGCCAGCAGCTTGTGGGCGGGAGTAGGGGGCTACGAGCAGTACTTC
>-|TRBV6-5|-|TRBJ2-7
CASRGAGASYEQYF
TGTGCCAGCAGGGGGGCCGGGGCAAGCTACGAGCAGTACTTC
>-|TRBV29-1|-|TRBJ2-1
CSVEKYNEQFF
TGCAGCGTAGAAAAGTACAATGAGCAGTTCTTC
>once|TRBV6-6|-|TRBJ2-7
CASSYLLGEQYF
TGTGCCAGCAGTTACCTGTTAGGCGAGCAGTACTTC
>few|TRBV2|-|TRBJ1-5
CASSEALRPQHF
TGTGCCAGCAGTGAAGCGCTTCGGCCCCAGCATTTT
>-|TRBV5-1|TRBD1|TRBJ1-6
CASSLGWTGDSPLHF
TGCGCCAGCAGCTTGGGTTGGACAGGGGATTCACCCCTCCACTTT
>-|TRBV28|TRBD1|TRBJ2-2
CASRPGDRGLTGELFF
TGTGCCAGCAGACCCGGGGACAGGGGACTAACCGGGGAGCTGTTTTTT
>once|TRBV29-1|-|TRBJ2-7
CSVEYGGAYEQYF
TGCAGCGTTGAATACGGGGGAGCCTACGAGCAGTACTTC
>-|TRBV7-9|-|TRBJ2-7
CASTEQGSPLYEQYF
TGTGCCAGCACCGAGCAGGGGTCCCCCCTCTACGAGCAGTACTTC
>few|TRBV7-2|-|TRBJ2-1
CASSLLRDEQFF
TGTGCCAGCAGTTTACTCCGGGACGAGCAGTTCTTC
>-|TRBV11-3|TRBD1|TRBJ2-1
CASSAWGQGAGEQFF
TGTGCCAGCAGCGCATGGGGACAGGGGGCCGGTGAGCAGTTCTTC
>few|TRBV7-2|-|TRBJ1-2
CASGGNGYTF
TGTGCCAGCGGTGGCAATGGCTACACCTTC
>-|TRBV27|-|TRBJ1-5
CASRTAYSNQPQHF
TGTGCCAGCAGAACAGCATATAGCAATCAGCCCCAGCATTTT
>few|TRBV19|-|TRBJ2-3
CASTSRDTQYF
TGTGCCAGTACCTCACGAGATACGCAGTATTTT
>-|TRBV4-2|-|TRBJ2-3
CASSQAWTRSFTDTQYF
TGTGCCAGCAGCCAAGCATGGACCAGAAGCTTCACAGATACGCAGTATTTT
>-|TRBV10-2|TRBD1|TRBJ2-1
CASNSGTGDGGEQFF
TGCGCCAGCAACTCCGGGACAGGGGATGGAGGTGAGCAGTTCTTC
>once|TRBV28|TRBD1|TRBJ1-5
CASTQGQDGNQPQHF
TGTGCCAGCACTCAAGGACAGGATGGCAATCAGCCCCAGCATTTT
>-|TRBV9|-|TRBJ2-1
CASSAAKEYNEQFF
TGTGCCAGCAGCGCTGCGAAGGAGTACAATGAGCAGTTCTTC
>-|TRBV7-6|-|TRBJ2-6
CASGPGSGANVLTF
TGTGCCAGCGGACCAGGGTCTGGGGCCAACGTCCTGACTTTC
>-|TRBV19|-|TRBJ1-5
CASSIPAGWGNQPQHF
TGTGCCAGTAGTATACCGGCGGGATGGGGCAATCAGCCCCAGCATTTT
>-|TRBV4-2|TRBD1|TRBJ2-7
CASSQGQGNYEQYF
TGTGCCAGCAGCCAAGGACAGGGGAACTACGAGCAGTACTTC